The next 27 T cell receptor beta chains were all read from a single sample in a study of CD8 T cells in ankylosing spondylitis. A single record per CDR3 protein comes from TCRdb applying MiXCR to the 5' RACE reads. The sample includes about 160,000 distinct CDR3 sequences, approximately 20% seen only once; the top ten take roughly 7.7%. The sequenced material came from blood, either unsorted or a sorted T cell fraction (not recorded which). These receptors all come from a male donor with ankylosing spondylitis or in good health (not recorded which).

The table lists this clonotype with many counts. The chain combines TRBV6-2 or TRBV6-3 with TRBJ1-5; D remains ambiguous. V lost 7 bases to trimming and J lost 4 bases, with 8 bases between them. The CDR3 sequence is 12 residues long. Germline CDR1 is MNHEY and CDR2 is SVGEGT. CDR3 DNA sequence: TGTGCCAGCAAAGACTCGAATCAGCCCCAGCATTTT. The encoded protein is CASKDSNQPQHF.

The chain employs TRBV12-3 or TRBV12-4 and TRBJ2-1; 8 nucleotides match TRBD1. The CDR3 is 15 residues long. Trimming removed 5 bases from V and 4 bases from J; junction bases left unmatched: 7. CDR3 protein: CASSLGQETYNEQFF. CDR3 bases: TGTGCCAGCAGTCTGGGACAGGAGACTTACAATGAGCAGTTCTTC.

This clonotype was seen at least ten times. The chain is built from TRBV7-2 and TRBJ2-7; 10 positions agree with TRBD2. The germline gives CDR1 SGHTA, CDR2 FQGNSA. Germline trimming cut 8 bases from V and 0 bases from J; bases unmatched to any gene: 7. The CDR3 contains 15 residues. This CDR3 is CASCTSSGSSYEQYF. CDR3 DNA sequence: TGTGCCAGCTGCACGTCTAGCGGGAGCTCCTACGAGCAGTACTTC.

This clonotype was recorded a few times. Being one base from a much bigger clone, this may be a read error. The chain employs TRBV5-1 and TRBJ2-7; 10 nucleotides align to TRBD1. Trimming cost V 3 bases and J 2 bases; bases outside gene matches: 2. Germline CDR1 SGHRS, CDR2 YFSETQ. The CDR3 runs to 14 residues. CDR3: CASSSGQGTYEQYF. For the CDR3, the DNA is TGCGCCAGCAGCTCGGGACAGGGGACCTACGAGCAGTACTTC.

This clonotype was counted between two and nine times. The chain employs TRBV19 and TRBJ2-1; a weak D match, TRBD2 (5 bases). Germline CDR1 and CDR2: LNHDA and SQIVND (reference sequence). The CDR3 spans 15 residues. Trimming shortened V by 7 bases and J by 0 bases, and 13 bases separated the two germline ends. As DNA, the CDR3 is TGTGCCAGTACCCTGATGGCGGGCTCCTACAATGAGCAGTTCTTC. Translation: CASTLMAGSYNEQFF.

The gene calls are TRBV4-1 and TRBJ2-1; 9 nucleotides line up with TRBD2. The CDR3 contains 13 residues. The trim removed 7 bases at V and 5 bases at J, leaving 3 bases unmatched. Germline V gene data show CDR1 as MGHRA and CDR2 as YSYEKL. The CDR3 DNA sequence: TGCGCCAGCATCGGCGGGAGGGACAATGAGCAGTTCTTC. This encodes CASIGGRDNEQFF.

This clonotype was counted between two and nine times. The CDR3 protein is CASREGGEFMNTEAFF. The CDR3 nucleotides are TGTGCCAGCAGAGAGGGGGGTGAGTTCATGAACACTGAAGCTTTCTTT. This chain uses TRBV7-9 with TRBJ1-1; the D gene is possibly TRBD1 (6 bases). V lost 6 bases, J lost 0 bases, and 17 bases lay in between. Germline CDR1 reads SEHNR; CDR2 reads FQNEAQ (reference sequence). The length of the CDR3 is 16 residues.

The table lists this clonotype with many counts. The chain is built from TRBV5-1 and TRBJ2-3, with 8 bases matching TRBD2. The germline gives CDR1 SGHRS, CDR2 YFSETQ. V gave up 1 base and J gave up 5 bases; unmatched junction bases: 9. CDR3 length: 16 amino acids. The chain's CDR3 is CASSLQGGLAGDTQYF. CDR3 nucleotide sequence: TGCGCCAGCAGCTTGCAGGGAGGCCTAGCGGGAGATACGCAGTATTTT.

The CDR3 nucleotides read TGCGCCAGCAGCTTGGCCGTTGGAGGGGCAGGGCATGTTGAAGCTTTCTTT. It encodes CASSLAVGGAGHVEAFF. This sequence joins TRBV5-1 and TRBJ1-1; D is perhaps TRBD1 (5 bases). The germline CDR1 and CDR2 sequences are SGHRS and YFSETQ. CDR3 length: 17 residues. Trimming pared 0 bases from V and 7 bases from J, leaving 22 bases between.

In its sample, this clonotype was seen a few times. The chain is built from TRBV7-2 and TRBJ2-1, with D perhaps matching TRBD2 (5 bases). Germline V CDR1 and CDR2: SGHTA, FQGNSA. The CDR3 contains 17 residues. Trimming removed 3 bases from V and 1 base from J, with 16 bases in between. The CDR3 protein is CASSFLVVGVSYNEQFF. CDR3 coding DNA: TGTGCCAGCAGCTTTTTAGTGGTGGGAGTGTCCTACAATGAGCAGTTCTTC.

At least ten counts were recorded for this clonotype. The rearrangement joins TRBV4-2 to TRBJ2-2, with 9 bases that match TRBD1. This CDR3 comprises 17 residues. Germline V CDR1 and CDR2: LGHNA, YNFKEQ. After removal of 4 bases from V and 2 bases from J, the junction contained 8 bases not matched to a gene. The CDR3 spells CASSPLRDRVNTGELFF. The DNA for the CDR3 is TGTGCCAGCAGCCCGCTCCGGGACAGGGTTAACACCGGGGAGCTGTTTTTT.

This clonotype was detected many times. CDR3 loop: CAISESNPGNTGELFF. The CDR3 nucleotides read TGTGCCATCAGTGAGTCAAATCCGGGGAACACCGGGGAGCTGTTTTTT. The chain has TRBV10-3 and TRBJ2-2, with unresolved D. The CDR3 is 16 residues long. The germline gives CDR1 ENHRY, CDR2 SYGVKD. Trimming left V 0 bases short and J 1 base short, with 9 bases between.

This clonotype was recorded at least ten times. The chain combines TRBV19 with TRBJ2-2; TRBD2 is a possible D gene (6 bases). This CDR3 region has 14 residues. Between the trimmed V and J ends, which lost 9 bases and 2 bases, there was a span of 13 bases. CDR1 and CDR2 from the germline V gene are LNHDA and SQIVND (reference sequence). The CDR3 is CASTGTSNTGELFF. The CDR3 nucleotides read TGTGCCAGCACCGGGACTTCAAACACCGGGGAGCTGTTTTTT.

This clonotype was counted ten times or more. V gene TRBV7-9 combines with J gene TRBJ1-2; D is unresolved. Trimming removed 3 bases at V and 3 bases at J, with 14 bases between. The length of the CDR3 is 15 residues. In germline, CDR1 is SEHNR, CDR2 FQNEAQ (reference sequence). The CDR3 region is CASSFEDMPHYGYTF. CDR3 sequence (DNA): TGTGCCAGCAGCTTCGAAGACATGCCTCACTATGGCTACACCTTC. Using reference TRBV7-9 and TRBJ1-2 for the parts outside the CDR3, the full variable domain is DTGVSQNPRHKITKRGQNVTFRCDPISEHNRLYWYRQTLGQGPEFLTYFQNEAQLEKSRLLSDRFSAERPKGSFSTLEIQRTEQGDSAMYLCASSFEDMPHYGYTFGSGTRLTVV.

This clonotype was seen at least ten times. This rearrangement joins TRBV5-5 to TRBJ2-2, with D perhaps matching TRBD2 (5 bases). This CDR3 has 14 amino acids. V was trimmed by 2 bases and J by 6 bases, leaving 11 bases between them. Germline V gene sequence: CDR1 SGHKS, CDR2 YYEKEE (reference sequence). CDR3 sequence: CASSFEGSSGELFF. CDR3 nucleotides: TGTGCCAGCAGCTTCGAGGGATCTTCCGGGGAGCTGTTTTTT.

The genes are TRBV29-1 and TRBJ2-3; 7 bases align to TRBD2. J lost 4 bases, V lost 1 base, and 17 bases had no gene match. Germline loops: CDR1 SQVTM, CDR2 ANQGSEA. CDR3 length: 18 residues. CDR3 residues: CSVEGGDRLALQADTQYF. DNA of the CDR3: TGCAGCGTTGAAGGGGGGGATAGACTAGCCCTACAAGCAGATACGCAGTATTTT.

This clonotype was seen many times. The chain uses TRBV24-1 and TRBJ2-1; D may be TRBD1 or TRBD2 (8 bases each). Trimming took 9 bases from V and 6 from J, leaving 23 bases between them. Looked up from germline, CDR1 is KGHDR and CDR2 is SFDVKD. The CDR3 consists of 16 residues. CDR3 protein: CATAIQGGLEGNEQFF. The DNA for the CDR3 is TGTGCCACCGCAATACAGGGGGGACTAGAAGGCAATGAGCAGTTCTTC.

Many counts were recorded for this clonotype. The rearrangement links TRBV5-1 to TRBJ2-2; D remains unclear. Per germline, CDR1 SGHRS and CDR2 YFSETQ. This CDR3 has 13 residues. Trimming cost V 3 bases and J 4 bases, with 7 bases left between them. In DNA form, the CDR3 reads TGCGCCAGCAGCTGGGGTACCACCGGGGAGCTGTTTTTT. It translates to CASSWGTTGELFF.

This clonotype occurred many times. Here the CDR3 reads CASSSGTRGSEQYF. The DNA for the CDR3 is TGTGCCAGTAGTTCGGGGACAAGGGGCTCCGAGCAGTACTTC. The chain is built from TRBV19 and TRBJ2-7; TRBD1 might be the D (6 bases). The V and J ends lost 5 bases and 6 bases respectively, with 17 bases between them. The CDR3 loop spans 14 amino acids. In germline, CDR1 is LNHDA, CDR2 SQIVND (reference sequence).

The sample holds many counts of this clonotype. The chain uses TRBV6-6 and TRBJ2-7; no definite D call. Trimming cost V 7 bases and J 2 bases, with 12 bases left between them. The CDR3 totals 13 residues. Germline V CDR1 and CDR2: MNHNY, SVGAGI (reference sequence). CDR3 in DNA: TGTGCCAGCACCGACGGTGGACCCTACGAGCAGTACTTC. It codes for CASTDGGPYEQYF.

This clonotype was recorded a few times. This chain joins TRBV2 and TRBJ1-2; 9 bases are shared with TRBD1. The length of the CDR3 is 15 residues. V trimming: 6 bases; J trimming: 8 bases; junction bases outside the gene matches: 13. Germline loops: CDR1 SNHLY, CDR2 FYNNEI. CDR3 sequence (DNA): TGTGCCAGCAGACCACCGGGACAGGGATCCGGCGGCTACACCTTC. It is translated as CASRPPGQGSGGYTF.

This clonotype was counted ten times or more. The rearrangement joins TRBV12-3 or TRBV12-4 to TRBJ1-5; D is unresolved. The CDR3 is made up of 13 amino acids. V lost 5 bases, J lost 0 bases, and 5 bases lay in between. In DNA, the CDR3 is TGTGCCAGCAGTCCAAATAGCAATCAGCCCCAGCATTTT. Its protein product is CASSPNSNQPQHF.

The sample holds many counts of this clonotype. The chain recombines TRBV29-1 with TRBJ2-5; D is uncertain. The CDR3 is 11 residues long. V was shortened by 7 bases and J by 5 bases, with 11 bases between the two germline ends. Germline loops: CDR1 SQVTM, CDR2 ANQGSEA. The CDR3 loop is CSASHGETQYF. The DNA of the CDR3 is TGCAGCGCGTCTCACGGGGAGACCCAGTACTTC. Combining the CDR3 with reference TRBV29-1 and TRBJ2-5 gives the whole variable domain SAVISQKPSRDICQRGTSLTIQCQVDSQVTMMFWYRQQPGQSLTLIATANQGSEATYESGFVIDKFPISRPNLTFSTLTVSNMSPEDSSIYLCSASHGETQYFGPGTRLLVL.

The gene calls are TRBV5-1 and TRBJ2-1; perhaps TRBD2 as D (5 bases). Looked up from germline, CDR1 is SGHRS and CDR2 is YFSETQ. CDR3 size: 15 residues. The V and J ends lost 7 bases and 0 bases respectively, with 14 bases between them. This CDR3 is CASGLAQSSYNEQFF. CDR3 DNA sequence: TGCGCCAGCGGATTAGCGCAAAGCTCCTACAATGAGCAGTTCTTC.

The chain is built from TRBV10-3 and TRBJ2-1, with TRBD2 identical over 8 bases. Germline trimming cut 3 bases from V and 4 bases from J; bases unmatched to any gene: 5. Per the germline V gene, CDR1 is ENHRY and CDR2 is SYGVKD. This CDR3 contains 15 residues. DNA for the CDR3: TGTGCCATCAGTGATGCGGGAGGTCTATACAATGAGCAGTTCTTC. Its protein product is CAISDAGGLYNEQFF.

The table lists this clonotype with many counts. This chain joins TRBV6-2 or TRBV6-3 and TRBJ2-1; the D call may be TRBD1 or TRBD2 (5 bases each). The CDR3 totals 13 residues. Trimming pared 0 bases from V and 10 bases from J, leaving 10 bases between. Per germline, CDR1 MNHEY and CDR2 SVGEGT. For the CDR3, the DNA is TGTGCCAGCAGTTACTCGAGGGGAGAAGAGCAGTTCTTC. Amino acids: CASSYSRGEEQFF.

This clonotype has just one count. V usage is TRBV6-2 or TRBV6-3 and J usage is TRBJ2-2; 9 bases map to TRBD2. The CDR3 has 17 residues. Germline CDR1 is MNHEY and CDR2 is SVGEGT. The V segment lost 6 bases and the J segment 6 bases; nucleotides outside the gene matches: 14. CDR3 protein: CASSLLSGRTGSGELFF. The DNA for the CDR3 is TGTGCCAGCAGCCTACTTAGCGGGAGAACGGGCTCCGGGGAGCTGTTTTTT.